Below, 21 T cell receptor beta chains from the same sample are listed, as sequenced in a study of OX40 agonist ivuxolimab in advanced cancers. The method was immunoSEQ multiplex PCR; TCRdb's version includes in-frame clones alone and lacks a portion of them. The sample records 100,000 to 110,000 clones, over 75% being singletons. Source: CD4+ or CD8+ T cells sorted from blood, taken in a trial of the OX40 agonist ivuxolimab. These receptors all stem from an adult with an advanced solid tumor such as melanoma, head and neck, liver or kidney cancer.

V usage is TRBV6-6 and J usage is TRBJ2-5; TRBD1 might be the D (5 bases). CDR1 MNHNY and CDR2 SVGAGI come from the germline V gene (reference sequence). The CDR3 has 15 residues. The V gene lost 4 bases and the J gene lost 4 bases, with 16 bases spanning the gap. The CDR3 DNA reads TGTGCCAGCAGTTCACGAAGGGGTGCCAGAGAGACCCAGTACTTC. The encoded protein is CASSSRRGARETQYF.

The chain links TRBV6-6 to TRBJ1-2; 7 nucleotides align to TRBD1. Looked up from germline, CDR1 is MNHNY and CDR2 is SVGAGI (reference sequence). Trimming removed 6 bases from V and 3 bases from J; junction bases left unmatched: 7. CDR3 size: 14 residues. The CDR3 coding sequence is TGTGCCAGCAGGTCCGCCGGGACAGACTATGGCTACACCTTC. Encoded protein: CASRSAGTDYGYTF.

The J gene is TRBJ2-1, the V gene TRBV5-1, with D perhaps TRBD2 (5 bases). The CDR3 contains 15 residues. CDR1 is SGHRS and CDR2 is YFSETQ in the germline V gene. Between the trimmed V and J ends, which lost 0 bases and 4 bases, there was a span of 11 bases. The CDR3 region is CASSLDGVGYNEQFF. DNA for the CDR3: TGCGCCAGCAGCTTGGACGGGGTGGGTTACAATGAGCAGTTCTTC.

The chain is built from TRBV6-1 and TRBJ1-5; D is ambiguous. The CDR3 runs to 15 residues. CDR1 is MNHNS and CDR2 is SASEGT in the germline V gene. Trimming cost V 7 bases and J 5 bases, with 18 bases left between them. CDR3 loop: CASIPAAQRDQPQHF. CDR3 sequence (DNA): TGTGCCAGCATCCCGGCAGCCCAAAGGGATCAGCCCCAGCATTTT.

The table lists this clone with a count of one. The CDR3 sequence: CASSIDPPGTGVSEQYF. CDR3 nucleotide sequence: TGTGCCAGTAGTATAGACCCCCCCGGGACAGGGGTTAGTGAGCAGTACTTC. The chain recombines TRBV19 with TRBJ2-7, with 10 positions matching TRBD1. The CDR3 contains 17 residues. After removal of 0 bases from V and 7 bases from J, the junction contained 12 bases not matched to a gene. Germline V gene sequence: CDR1 LNHDA, CDR2 SQIVND (reference sequence).

In this sample, this clone turned up once. The chain carries TRBV11-3 and TRBJ1-1; the match to TRBD1 covers 7 bases. There are 13 residues in the CDR3. Germline trimming cut 5 bases from V and 6 bases from J; bases unmatched to any gene: 6. Germline V gene sequence: CDR1 SGHNT, CDR2 YENEEA. This chain's CDR3 is CASSIQGSSEAFF. Written as DNA, the CDR3 is TGTGCCAGCAGCATACAGGGGAGTTCTGAAGCTTTCTTT. The variable domain in full, completed from reference TRBV11-3 and TRBJ1-1, reads EAGVVQSPRYKIIEKKQPVAFWCNPISGHNTLYWYLQNLGQGPELLIRYENEEAVDDSQLPKDRFSAERLKGVDSTLKIQPAELGDSAVYLCASSIQGSSEAFFGQGTRLTVV.

The V gene is TRBV19, the J gene TRBJ1-5, with TRBD1 identical over 8 bases. Unmatched junction bases numbered 6, after V lost 9 bases and J lost 5 bases. Germline CDR1 reads LNHDA; CDR2 reads SQIVND (reference sequence). The CDR3 length is 13 residues. The CDR3 coding sequence is TGTGCCAGCCAAGGACAGGGCTATCAGCCCCAGCATTTT. As protein: CASQGQGYQPQHF.

This chain connects TRBV6-5 to TRBJ1-1; D unresolved. V lost 8 bases, J lost 1 base, and 14 bases lay in between. Germline values: CDR1 MNHEY, CDR2 SVGAGI. The CDR3 is 14 residues long. As DNA, the CDR3 is TGTGCCAGCCAGTCCAGGATTTGGAACACTGAAGCTTTCTTT. Amino acids: CASQSRIWNTEAFF.

The chain has TRBV4-1 and TRBJ1-1; possible D gene TRBD1, 6 bases. The CDR3 contains 16 residues. V gave up 2 bases and J gave up 0 bases, with 13 bases separating them. Germline V gives CDR1 MGHRA, CDR2 YSYEKL. CDR3 bases: TGCGCCAGCAGCCAAACTCGAGGGGGAATGAACACTGAAGCTTTCTTT. It translates to CASSQTRGGMNTEAFF.

This clone was found once. This sequence joins TRBV5-1 and TRBJ2-3, with 9 nucleotides matching TRBD2. From germline, CDR1 is SGHRS and CDR2 YFSETQ. The V segment lost 2 bases and the J segment 4 bases; nucleotides outside the gene matches: 5. This CDR3 is built from 15 residues. DNA of the CDR3: TGCGCCAGCAGCTTTACGCGGGGGGGCCCAGATACGCAGTATTTT. Protein product: CASSFTRGGPDTQYF.

Details on this clone: Other DNA sequences from this sample encode an identical CDR3 as well. The chain joins TRBV28 to TRBJ2-7; 9 bases align to TRBD1. Unmatched junction bases numbered 2, after V lost 1 base and J lost 4 bases. Per the germline V gene, CDR1 is MDHEN and CDR2 is SYDVKM. The CDR3 length is 14 residues. The CDR3 nucleotides are TGTGCCAGCAGTTTATTACAGGGGGCGTACGAGCAGTACTTC. Encoded protein: CASSLLQGAYEQYF. Using reference TRBV28 and TRBJ2-7 for the parts outside the CDR3, the full variable domain is DVKVTQSSRYLVKRTGEKVFLECVQDMDHENMFWYRQDPGLGLRLIYFSYDVKMKEKGDIPEGYSVSREKKERFSLILESASTNQTSMYLCASSLLQGAYEQYFGPGTRLTVT.

The rearrangement joins TRBV9 to TRBJ2-1, with D perhaps TRBD2 (5 bases). V was clipped by 4 bases and J by 4 bases, with 15 bases between them. The CDR3 sequence is 15 residues long. CDR1 and CDR2 from the germline V gene are SGDLS and YYNGEE. CDR3 protein: CASSPDARGYNEQFF. The DNA of the CDR3 is TGTGCCAGCAGCCCGGACGCCCGAGGGTACAATGAGCAGTTCTTC.

CDR3 nucleotides: TGTGCCAGCAGCCGAGGACAGGGTTACGAGCAGTACTTC. The encoded protein is CASSRGQGYEQYF. The chain links TRBV7-3 to TRBJ2-7; 8 nucleotides line up with TRBD1. CDR3 size: 13 residues. Losses at the gene ends were 5 bases for V and 4 bases for J; bases not matched to a gene: 4. Germline values: CDR1 SGHTA, CDR2 FQGTGA. Complete variable domain (other parts from reference TRBV7-3 and TRBJ2-7): GAGVSQTPSNKVTEKGKYVELRCDPISGHTALYWYRQSLGQGPEFLIYFQGTGAADDSGLPNDRFFAVRPEGSVSTLKIQRTERGDSAVYLCASSRGQGYEQYFGPGTRLTVT.

This rearrangement joins TRBV11-2 to TRBJ2-7, with D uncertain. The CDR3 runs to 13 residues. Trimming cost V 3 bases and J 5 bases, with 11 bases left between them. Germline CDR1 and CDR2: SGHAT and FQNNGV. The CDR3 coding sequence is TGTGCCAGCAGCTTGGCGAACCTTAACGAGCAGTACTTC. This encodes CASSLANLNEQYF.

This sequence joins TRBV18 and TRBJ2-1, with no clear D. This CDR3 contains 12 residues. The germline V and J ends were trimmed by 3 bases and 8 bases, with 8 bases remaining between them. Germline V lookup: CDR1 KGHSH, CDR2 LQKENI. CDR3 protein: CASSPYRDEQFF. The CDR3 DNA sequence: TGTGCCAGCTCACCTTATAGGGATGAGCAGTTCTTC.

The CDR3 bases are TGTGCCAGCAGTTTTGGAGGCTTGGCCACTGAAGCTTTCTTT. It yields the protein CASSFGGLATEAFF. The chain couples TRBV28 to TRBJ1-1; D is unresolved. There are 14 residues in the CDR3. The V end lost 3 bases, the J end lost 4 bases, and 12 bases lay between the germline ends. Per germline, CDR1 MDHEN and CDR2 SYDVKM.

The gene calls are TRBV27 and TRBJ2-1; the D gene is possibly TRBD2 (7 bases). The CDR3 runs to 13 residues. CDR1 and CDR2 from the germline V gene are MNHEY and SMNVEV (reference sequence). The V gene lost 7 bases and the J gene lost 2 bases, with 9 bases spanning the gap. The CDR3 protein is CASKGGAYNEQFF. In DNA, the CDR3 is TGTGCCAGCAAAGGGGGGGCCTACAATGAGCAGTTCTTC.

The genes are TRBV28 and TRBJ2-5; TRBD1 aligns across 8 bases. The germline CDR1 and CDR2 sequences are MDHEN and SYDVKM. The CDR3 totals 15 residues. Unmatched junction bases numbered 6, after V lost 4 bases and J lost 2 bases. CDR3 in DNA: TGTGCCAGCAGTTCCACCAGGGGGCGACAAGAGACCCAGTACTTC. Its protein is CASSSTRGRQETQYF.

This rearrangement joins TRBV5-1 to TRBJ2-1, with 8 nucleotides matching TRBD2. Germline V CDR1 and CDR2: SGHRS, YFSETQ. The V and J ends lost 2 bases and 3 bases, in that order; junction bases with no gene match: 10. This CDR3 is built from 17 residues. The CDR3 region is CASSFTPLADIYNEQFF. CDR3 bases: TGCGCCAGCAGCTTTACGCCACTAGCGGACATCTACAATGAGCAGTTCTTC.

The genes are TRBV6-1 and TRBJ2-1; D gene uncertain. CDR1 MNHNS and CDR2 SASEGT come from the germline V gene. Trimming removed 7 bases from V and 9 bases from J, with 7 bases in between. The CDR3 consists of 10 residues. The CDR3 DNA reads as TGTGCCAGCACCGTGGTTGAGCAGTTCTTC. Translated: CASTVVEQFF.

This rearrangement joins TRBV19 to TRBJ2-7; D remains ambiguous. V was clipped by 4 bases and J by 2 bases, with 15 bases between them. CDR3 length: 15 residues. Germline V gene lookup returns CDR1 LNHDA and CDR2 SQIVND (reference sequence). CDR3 region: CASSKTHQVTYEQYF. The CDR3 coding sequence is TGTGCCAGTAGTAAGACACATCAGGTTACCTACGAGCAGTACTTC.